This is a list of T cell receptor beta chains from one sample in a study of shared clonotypes between healthy human individuals. Assay used: immunoSEQ multiplex PCR; TCRdb lists only in-frame clones, some missing. The profile shows about 87,000 clones, about half of them singletons. Sequencing used PBMCs. Receptors were obtained from a woman in her 40s in good health. Some clones in this sample may be carry-over from other donors' samples. CDR3s include the opening cysteine and the closing phenylalanine or tryptophan. The D gene is left open where the match is weak. The size field is filled for only some rows; it gives once, few, many or a size class.

J gene	CDR3 length	V gene	clone size	D gene	CDR3 protein	CDR3 DNA
TRBJ2-1	19	TRBV7-9	.	TRBD2	CASSLARSGRTSSYNEQFF	TGTGCCAGCAGCTTAGCCCGTAGCGGGAGGACAAGCTCCTACAATGAGCAGTTCTTC
TRBJ1-2	15	TRBV5-5	.	.	CASSLEGTQEQGYTF	TGTGCCAGCAGCTTGGAGGGGACGCAGGAGCAGGGCTACACCTTC
TRBJ2-1	12	TRBV7-2	.	.	CASSLYYNEQFF	TGTGCCAGCAGCTTATACTACAATGAGCAGTTCTTC
TRBJ2-3	13	TRBV9	many	.	CASSVEGTDTQYF	TGTGCCAGCAGCGTAGAGGGCACAGATACGCAGTATTTT
TRBJ2-1	15	TRBV18	.	TRBD1	CASSSGTGGINEQFF	TGTGCCAGCTCCTCCGGGACAGGGGGAATAAATGAGCAGTTCTTC
TRBJ2-5	15	TRBV6-5	.	.	CASSRTGEKGETQYF	TGTGCCAGCAGTCGAACGGGGGAGAAAGGAGAGACCCAGTACTTC
TRBJ2-7	16	TRBV4-1	.	TRBD1	CASSQAGQAGSYEQYF	TGCGCCAGCAGCCAAGCGGGACAGGCGGGCTCCTACGAGCAGTACTTC
TRBJ1-2	14	TRBV5-6	medium-sized	.	CASSLGPGWSGYTF	TGTGCCAGCAGCTTGGGCCCGGGTTGGAGTGGCTACACCTTC
TRBJ1-1	15	TRBV4-2	once	.	CASSPVAGVAAEAFF	TGTGCCAGCAGCCCGGTGGCGGGGGTCGCCGCTGAAGCTTTCTTT
TRBJ1-1	15	TRBV7-9	many	.	CASSGQRSGNTEAFF	TGTGCCAGCAGCGGACAAAGATCAGGGAACACTGAAGCTTTCTTT
TRBJ2-1	16	TRBV10-2	.	TRBD2	CASTGFSGSSYNEQFF	TGCGCCAGTACAGGGTTTAGCGGGAGCTCCTACAATGAGCAGTTCTTC
TRBJ2-1	14	TRBV5-4	many	TRBD1	CASSPRTGGNEQFF	TGTGCCAGCAGCCCCCGGACAGGGGGGAATGAGCAGTTCTTC
TRBJ1-2	13	TRBV6-5	.	.	CASSETWGYGYTF	TGTGCCAGCAGTGAGACCTGGGGGTACGGCTACACCTTC
TRBJ2-7	12	TRBV10-3	.	.	CAISSGDYEQYF	TGTGCCATCAGTTCGGGGGACTACGAGCAGTACTTC
TRBJ1-1	13	TRBV30	many	.	CAWRGTGLTEAFF	TGTGCCTGGAGGGGTACAGGCCTCACTGAAGCTTTCTTT
TRBJ1-3	15	TRBV6-1	many	TRBD1	CASSLTGGKGNTIYF	TGTGCCAGCAGCTTGACAGGGGGCAAAGGAAACACCATATATTTT
TRBJ2-6	16	TRBV6-4	.	.	CASSDSDSSGANVLTF	TGTGCCAGCAGTGACTCGGACAGCTCTGGGGCCAACGTCCTGACTTTC
TRBJ2-3	15	TRBV5-5	.	.	CASSFQGLDTDTQYF	TGTGCCAGCAGCTTCCAAGGCCTGGACACAGATACGCAGTATTTT
TRBJ1-1	11	TRBV30	.	.	CAWSSGLGAFF	TGTGCCTGGAGTTCTGGACTGGGGGCTTTCTTT
TRBJ2-7	12	TRBV10-3	many	.	CAISDRLSEQYF	TGTGCCATCAGCGACAGGCTAAGCGAGCAGTACTTC
TRBJ2-7	11	TRBV20-1	many	.	CKVARYYEQYF	TGCAAGGTAGCGAGATACTACGAGCAGTACTTC
TRBJ2-1	15	TRBV7-9	once	TRBD1	CASSPGQGARNEQFF	TGTGCCAGCAGCCCCGGACAGGGGGCTAGAAATGAGCAGTTCTTC
TRBJ2-7	14	TRBV7-3	many	TRBD1	CASSLKTGAYEQYF	TGTGCCAGCAGCCTAAAGACAGGGGCCTACGAGCAGTACTTC
TRBJ2-7	14	TRBV28	many	.	CASRDRDNPYEQYF	TGTGCCAGCAGGGACCGGGACAACCCCTACGAGCAGTACTTC
TRBJ2-7	12	TRBV19	.	TRBD2	CAREGGTYEQYF	TGTGCCCGGGAGGGGGGAACCTACGAGCAGTACTTC
TRBJ2-7	15	TRBV5-1	few	.	CASSLTQQGPYEQYF	TGCGCCAGCAGCTTAACCCAACAGGGACCCTACGAGCAGTACTTC
TRBJ2-5	13	TRBV30	few	.	CAWSVRGAETQYF	TGTGCCTGGAGTGTACGGGGAGCGGAGACCCAGTACTTC
TRBJ1-1	14	TRBV6-5	.	.	CASSSGQMNTEAFF	TGTGCCAGCAGTTCCGGACAGATGAACACTGAAGCTTTCTTT
TRBJ1-1	14	TRBV5-1	once	.	CASSFSLGDTEAFF	TGCGCCAGCAGCTTCTCCCTTGGGGACACTGAAGCTTTCTTT
TRBJ2-3	15	TRBV6-1	many	.	CASSEMGLSTDTQYF	TGTGCCAGCAGTGAAATGGGATTGAGCACAGATACGCAGTATTTT
TRBJ1-4	16	TRBV15	many	.	CATSRDVAATNEKLFF	TGTGCCACCAGCAGAGATGTGGCCGCAACTAATGAAAAACTGTTTTTT
TRBJ2-5	18	TRBV30	.	TRBD2	CAWKLEGLAGGRRETQYF	TGTGCCTGGAAACTTGAAGGACTAGCGGGAGGGCGGCGGGAGACCCAGTACTTC
TRBJ1-1	13	TRBV2	.	TRBD1	CASSGTGATEAFF	TGTGCCAGCAGTGGGACAGGAGCCACTGAAGCTTTCTTT
TRBJ2-5	15	TRBV5-4	few	TRBD2	CASSLASGSSETQYF	TGTGCCAGCAGCTTGGCCAGCGGGAGTTCAGAGACCCAGTACTTC